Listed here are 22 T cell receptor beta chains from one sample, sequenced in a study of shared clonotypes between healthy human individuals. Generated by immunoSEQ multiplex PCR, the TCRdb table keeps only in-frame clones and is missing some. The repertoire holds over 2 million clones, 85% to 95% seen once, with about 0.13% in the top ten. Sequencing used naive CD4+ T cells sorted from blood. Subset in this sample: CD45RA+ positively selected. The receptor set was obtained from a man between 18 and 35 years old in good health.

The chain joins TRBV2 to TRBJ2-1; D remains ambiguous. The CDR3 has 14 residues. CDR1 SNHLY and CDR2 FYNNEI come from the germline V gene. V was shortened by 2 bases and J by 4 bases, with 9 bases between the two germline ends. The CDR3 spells CASSELGEYNEQFF. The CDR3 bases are TGTGCCAGCAGTGAACTTGGGGAATACAATGAGCAGTTCTTC.

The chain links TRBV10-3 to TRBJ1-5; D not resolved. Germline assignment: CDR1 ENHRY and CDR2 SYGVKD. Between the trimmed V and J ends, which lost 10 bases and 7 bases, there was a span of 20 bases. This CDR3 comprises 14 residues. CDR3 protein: CASTKSSGPQPQHF. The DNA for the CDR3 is TGTGCCAGCACAAAGTCGTCAGGTCCGCAGCCCCAGCATTTT.

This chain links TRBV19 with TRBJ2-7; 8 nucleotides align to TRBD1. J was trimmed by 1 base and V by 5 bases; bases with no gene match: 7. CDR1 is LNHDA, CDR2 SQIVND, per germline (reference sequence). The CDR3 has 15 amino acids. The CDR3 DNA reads TGTGCCAGTAGTGCACAGGGGGGTGGATCCTACGAGCAGTACTTC. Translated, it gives CASSAQGGGSYEQYF.

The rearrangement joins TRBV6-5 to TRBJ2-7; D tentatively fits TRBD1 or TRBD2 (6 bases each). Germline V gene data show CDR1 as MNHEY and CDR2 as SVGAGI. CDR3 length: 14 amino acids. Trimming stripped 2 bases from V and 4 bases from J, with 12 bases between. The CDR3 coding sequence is TGTGCCAGCAGTTACAACAGGGCGGGGTACGAGCAGTACTTC. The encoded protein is CASSYNRAGYEQYF.

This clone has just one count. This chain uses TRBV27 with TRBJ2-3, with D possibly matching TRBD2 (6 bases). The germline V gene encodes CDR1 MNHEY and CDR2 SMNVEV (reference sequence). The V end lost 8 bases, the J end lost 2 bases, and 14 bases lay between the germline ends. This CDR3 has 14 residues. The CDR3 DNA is TGTGCCAGCGGCCCGCCGGGGGTCACAGATACGCAGTATTTT. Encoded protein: CASGPPGVTDTQYF.

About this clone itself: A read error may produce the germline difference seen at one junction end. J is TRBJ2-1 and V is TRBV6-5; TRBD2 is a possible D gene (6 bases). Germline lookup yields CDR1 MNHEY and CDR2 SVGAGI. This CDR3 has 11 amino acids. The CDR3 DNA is TGTGCCACCAGTCGGGGGAATGAGCAGTTCTTC. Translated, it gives CATSRGNEQFF.

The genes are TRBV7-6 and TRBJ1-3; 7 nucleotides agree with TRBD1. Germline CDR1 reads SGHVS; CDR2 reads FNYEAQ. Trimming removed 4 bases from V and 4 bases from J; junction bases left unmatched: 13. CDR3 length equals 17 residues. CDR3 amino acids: CASSSLDRRPGGNTIYF. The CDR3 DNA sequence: TGTGCCAGCAGCTCACTGGACAGGCGGCCAGGGGGAAACACCATATATTTT.

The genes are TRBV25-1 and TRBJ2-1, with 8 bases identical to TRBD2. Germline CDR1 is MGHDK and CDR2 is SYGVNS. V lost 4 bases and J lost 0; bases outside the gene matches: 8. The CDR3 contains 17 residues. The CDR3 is CASSAGLAESSYNEQFF. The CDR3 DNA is TGTGCCAGCAGTGCTGGACTAGCCGAGAGCTCCTACAATGAGCAGTTCTTC.

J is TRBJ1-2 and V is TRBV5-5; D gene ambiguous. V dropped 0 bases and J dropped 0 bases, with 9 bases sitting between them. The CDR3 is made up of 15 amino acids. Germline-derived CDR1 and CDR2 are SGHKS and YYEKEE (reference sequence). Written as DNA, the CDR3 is TGTGCCAGCAGCTTGGCCGTGACAACTAACTATGGCTACACCTTC. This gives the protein CASSLAVTTNYGYTF. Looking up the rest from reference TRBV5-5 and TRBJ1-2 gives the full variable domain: DAGVTQSPTHLIKTRGQQVTLRCSPISGHKSVSWYQQVLGQGPQFIFQYYEKEERGRGNFPDRFSARQFPNYSSELNVNALLLGDSALYLCASSLAVTTNYGYTFGSGTRLTVV.

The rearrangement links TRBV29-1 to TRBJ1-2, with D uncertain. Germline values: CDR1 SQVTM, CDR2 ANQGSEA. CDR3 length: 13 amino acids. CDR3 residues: CTVVGEPNYGYTF. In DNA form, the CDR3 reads TGCACCGTGGTGGGTGAACCTAACTATGGCTACACCTTC.

The CDR3 loop reads CASGTGANTEAFF. CDR3 bases: TGTGCCAGTGGGACAGGGGCAAACACTGAAGCTTTCTTT. The gene calls are TRBV19 and TRBJ1-1; 10 nucleotides match TRBD1. Germline lookup yields CDR1 LNHDA and CDR2 SQIVND (reference sequence). V was clipped by 8 bases and J by 2 bases; unmatched bases: 2. The length of the CDR3 is 13 residues.

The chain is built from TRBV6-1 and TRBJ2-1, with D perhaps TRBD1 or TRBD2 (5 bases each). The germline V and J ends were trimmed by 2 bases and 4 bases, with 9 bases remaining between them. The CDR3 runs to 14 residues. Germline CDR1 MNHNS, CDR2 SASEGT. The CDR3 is CASSESGAYNEQFF. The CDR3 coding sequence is TGTGCCAGCAGTGAATCCGGGGCTTACAATGAGCAGTTCTTC.

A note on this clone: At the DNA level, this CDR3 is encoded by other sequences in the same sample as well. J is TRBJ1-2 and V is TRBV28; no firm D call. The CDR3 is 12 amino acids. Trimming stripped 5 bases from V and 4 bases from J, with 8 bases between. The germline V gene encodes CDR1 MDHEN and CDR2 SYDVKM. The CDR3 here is CASSPGSYGYTF. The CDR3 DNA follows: TGTGCCAGCAGTCCCGGGTCCTATGGCTACACCTTC.

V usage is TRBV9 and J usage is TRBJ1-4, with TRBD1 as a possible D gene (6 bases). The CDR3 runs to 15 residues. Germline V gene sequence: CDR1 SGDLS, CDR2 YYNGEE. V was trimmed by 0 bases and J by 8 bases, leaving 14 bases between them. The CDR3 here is CASSVVSGGREKLFF. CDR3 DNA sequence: TGTGCCAGCAGCGTAGTTTCGGGGGGCCGAGAAAAACTGTTTTTT.

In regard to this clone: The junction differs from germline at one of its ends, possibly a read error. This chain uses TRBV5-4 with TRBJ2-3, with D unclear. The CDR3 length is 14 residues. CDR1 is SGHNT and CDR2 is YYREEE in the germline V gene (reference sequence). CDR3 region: CASSLTTLTDTQYF. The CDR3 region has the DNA TGCGCCAGCAGCCTTACTACCCTCACAGATACGCAGTATTTT.

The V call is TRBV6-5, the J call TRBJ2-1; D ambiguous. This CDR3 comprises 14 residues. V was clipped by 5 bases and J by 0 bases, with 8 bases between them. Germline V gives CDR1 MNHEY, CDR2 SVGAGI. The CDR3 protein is CASSPTNSYNEQFF. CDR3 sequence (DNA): TGTGCCAGCAGTCCGACAAACTCCTACAATGAGCAGTTCTTC.

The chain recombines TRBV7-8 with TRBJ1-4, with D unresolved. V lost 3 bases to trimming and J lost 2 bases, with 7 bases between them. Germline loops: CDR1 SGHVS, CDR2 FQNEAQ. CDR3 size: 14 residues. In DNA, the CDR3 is TGTGCCAGCAGCTTTGACATGACTAATGAAAAACTGTTTTTT. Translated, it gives CASSFDMTNEKLFF.

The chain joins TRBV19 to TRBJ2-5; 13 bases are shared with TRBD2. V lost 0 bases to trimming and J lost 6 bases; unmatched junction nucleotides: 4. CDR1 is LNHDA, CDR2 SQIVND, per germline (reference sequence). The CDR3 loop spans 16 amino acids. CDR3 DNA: TGTGCCAGTAGTATAGACTGGACTAGCGGGGGACAGACCCAGTACTTC. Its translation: CASSIDWTSGGQTQYF.

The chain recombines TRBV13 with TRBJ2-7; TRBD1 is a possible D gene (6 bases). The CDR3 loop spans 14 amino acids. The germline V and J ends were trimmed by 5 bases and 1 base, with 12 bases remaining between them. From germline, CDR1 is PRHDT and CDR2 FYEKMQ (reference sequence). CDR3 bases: TGTGCCAGCAGCCAACAGGGCCGTTCCTACGAGCAGTACTTC. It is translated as CASSQQGRSYEQYF.

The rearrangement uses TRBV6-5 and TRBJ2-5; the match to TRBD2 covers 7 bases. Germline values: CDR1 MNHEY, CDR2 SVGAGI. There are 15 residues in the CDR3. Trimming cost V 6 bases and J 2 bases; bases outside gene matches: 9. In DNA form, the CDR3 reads TGTGCCAGCAGCCTAGCGGTTACCCGACAAGAGACCCAGTACTTC. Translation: CASSLAVTRQETQYF.

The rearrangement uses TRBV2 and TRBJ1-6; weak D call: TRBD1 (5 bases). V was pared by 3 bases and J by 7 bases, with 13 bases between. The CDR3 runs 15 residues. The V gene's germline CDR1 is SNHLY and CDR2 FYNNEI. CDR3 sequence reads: CASSDDSTVNSPLHF. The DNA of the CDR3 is TGTGCCAGCAGTGATGACAGTACGGTGAATTCACCCCTCCACTTT.

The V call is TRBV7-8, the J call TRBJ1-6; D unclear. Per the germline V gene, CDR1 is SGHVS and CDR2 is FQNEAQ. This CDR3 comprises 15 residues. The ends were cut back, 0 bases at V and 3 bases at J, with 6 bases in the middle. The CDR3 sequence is CASSLAGVYNSPLHF. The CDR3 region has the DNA TGTGCCAGCAGCTTAGCCGGGGTCTATAATTCACCCCTCCACTTT.